Below are 14 T cell receptor beta chains sequenced from a single sample in a study of tumor and adjacent non-tumor tissue in lung cancer. TCRbeta libraries were built with three rounds of nested PCR, modified from ARM-PCR. TCRdb reprocessed the multiplex PCR reads with MiXCR, giving one entry per CDR3 protein. The table includes under 80,000 distinct CDR3 sequences, under 80% detected once. The template was RNA from unsorted bulk tissue. More than 3 cm separated this lung sample from the edge of the tumor. Material: distant non-tumor lung tissue. The source of these receptors is a man between 60 and 70 years old with non-small cell lung cancer.

Of note for this clonotype: One end of the junction does not line up with germline, which may come from a read error. The V call is TRBV5-6, the J call TRBJ1-6, with D maybe TRBD1 (6 bases). Germline V gene lookup returns CDR1 SGHDT and CDR2 YYEEEE. CDR3 size: 15 residues. CDR3 in DNA: TGTGCCAATAGCTTGAGGCAGGGGAATGGATCACCTCTCCACTTT. Its protein product is CANSLRQGNGSPLHF. Full variable domain (rest looked up from reference TRBV5-6 and TRBJ1-6): DAGVTQSPTHLIKTRGQQVTLRCSPKSGHDTVSWYQQALGQGPQFIFQYYEEEERQRGNFPDRFSGHQFPNYSSELNVNALLLGDSALYLCANSLRQGNGSPLHFGNGTRLTVT.

Of note for this clonotype: A much larger clone lies one base from this, so it may be a read error. This chain joins TRBV11-2 and TRBJ2-7; D remains ambiguous. This CDR3 region has 14 residues. The germline CDR1 and CDR2 sequences are SGHAT and FQNNGV. CDR3 nucleotides: TGTGCCAGCAGCAAGGATGTGATTAGCTACGAGCATTACTTC. It encodes CASSKDVISYEHYF.

Note on this clonotype: At one of its ends the junction is not consistent with the germline gene, which may arise from a read error. The genes are TRBV6-5 and TRBJ1-1; D not resolved. This CDR3 contains 15 residues. CDR1 and CDR2 from the germline V gene are MNHEY and SVGAGI. Written as DNA, the CDR3 is TGTGCCAACAGCCAGGTTAAGGGTTGGAACACTGAAACTTTCTTT. Translation gives CANSQVKGWNTETFF.

To note about this clonotype: At one boundary the junction diverges from the germline segment, which might be a read error. The rearrangement joins TRBV29-1 to TRBJ1-2; D ambiguous. The CDR3 has 15 amino acids. CDR1 SQVTM and CDR2 ANQGSEA come from the germline V gene. For the CDR3, the DNA is TGCAGCGTTGGAGCGAGGCCCGCAACTATGCATGGCTACACTTTC. It specifies CSVGARPATMHGYTF.

With regard to this clonotype: The CDR3 ends on some other residue instead of the conserved phenylalanine or tryptophan, so this is likely a read error. The CDR3 loop reads CASNQEALASGNEQFL. The CDR3 DNA sequence: TGTGCCAGCAACCAAGAAGCATTAGCCTCAGGGAATGAGCAGTTCTTA. The chain couples TRBV4-2 to TRBJ2-1, with D possibly being TRBD1 (5 bases). Germline V gene data show CDR1 as LGHNA and CDR2 as YNFKEQ. This CDR3 spans 16 amino acids.

The chain combines TRBV5-4 with TRBJ2-7, with D hard to call. Per germline, CDR1 SGHNT and CDR2 YYREEE (reference sequence). This CDR3 contains 14 residues. The V end was cut by 9 bases, the J end by 7 bases, with 23 bases between. As DNA, the CDR3 is TGTGCCATCAGACCCGAGGACCCAACGAGGGAGCAGTACTTC. The encoded protein is CAIRPEDPTREQYF.

This clonotype was picked up a small number of times. The junction shows a germline mismatch at one end, possibly a read error. V usage is TRBV2 and J usage is TRBJ2-3, with no clear D. The CDR3 has 13 residues. Germline CDR1 reads SNHLY; CDR2 reads FYNNEI. The CDR3 protein is CASSETVRDTQCF. CDR3 sequence (DNA): TGTGCCAGCAGTGAAACCGTCAGAGATACGCAGTGTTTT.

This clonotype was seen ten or more times. The rearrangement uses TRBV7-9 and TRBJ2-7; D could derive from TRBD1 or TRBD2 (5 bases each). Germline assignment: CDR1 SEHNR and CDR2 FQNEAQ (reference sequence). Trimming removed 0 bases from V and 7 bases from J, with 13 bases in between. This CDR3 spans 14 amino acids. CDR3 residues: CASSLAFQGEEQYF. As DNA, the CDR3 is TGTGCCAGCAGCTTAGCGTTCCAGGGAGAAGAGCAGTACTTC.

Concerning this clonotype itself: A much larger clone differs from this one at a single base, so this may be a read error. V is TRBV5-6 and J is TRBJ2-7; a possible D gene is TRBD2 (5 bases). Germline CDR1 is SGHDT and CDR2 is YYEEEE. This CDR3 contains 11 residues. The CDR3 protein is CASSFGQDSDF. The CDR3 DNA follows: TGTGCCAGCAGCTTCGGCCAGGACTCGGACTTC. The whole variable domain, remainder taken from reference TRBV5-6 and TRBJ2-7, is DAGVTQSPTHLIKTRGQQVTLRCSPKSGHDTVSWYQQALGQGPQFIFQYYEEEERQRGNFPDRFSGHQFPNYSSELNVNALLLGDSALYLCASSFGQDSDFGPGTRLTVT.

This clonotype has a count of ten or more. The J gene is TRBJ2-7, the V gene TRBV23-1, with 7 nucleotides matching TRBD1. TRBV23-1 is marked as an open reading frame, function uncertain. Losses at the gene ends were 3 bases for V and 3 bases for J; bases not matched to a gene: 5. There are 14 residues in the CDR3. CDR3 protein: CASSQWTGGYEQYF. CDR3 DNA: TGCGCCAGCAGTCAGTGGACAGGAGGCTACGAGCAGTACTTC.

This chain uses TRBV29-1 with TRBJ1-1; TRBD1 is a possible D gene (6 bases). CDR1 and CDR2 from the germline V gene are SQVTM and ANQGSEA. The CDR3 extends over 13 amino acids. Trimming removed 8 bases from V and 3 bases from J, with 16 bases in between. The CDR3 reads CSTSIGGDTEAFF. The CDR3 region has the DNA TGCAGCACCTCGATAGGGGGGGACACTGAAGCTTTCTTT. The full variable domain, rest sourced from reference TRBV29-1 and TRBJ1-1, is SAVISQKPSRDICQRGTSLTIQCQVDSQVTMMFWYRQQPGQSLTLIATANQGSEATYESGFVIDKFPISRPNLTFSTLTVSNMSPEDSSIYLCSTSIGGDTEAFFGQGTRLTVV.

About this clonotype itself: As the CDR3 is not closed by the conserved phenylalanine or tryptophan, this likely results from a read error. The V call is TRBV6-1, the J call TRBJ1-1, with D tentatively TRBD1 (5 bases). CDR1 is MNHNS and CDR2 is SASEGT in the germline V gene. The CDR3 sequence is 16 residues long. Here the CDR3 DNA reads TGTGCCAGTAGTGAAAAATTGTTTGAGATGGGGACTGCAGCTTTCTGT. Protein: CASSEKLFEMGTAAFC.

About this clonotype: An end of the junction does not agree with germline; a read error may underlie this. The chain recombines TRBV6-6 with TRBJ2-1; TRBD2 aligns across 7 bases. The germline CDR1 and CDR2 sequences are MNHNY and SVGAGI (reference sequence). CDR3 length: 16 amino acids. The CDR3 spells CASSYSRGGSLPDQFF. The CDR3 DNA sequence: TGTGCCAGCAGCTACTCGAGGGGCGGGAGTCTCCCTGATCAGTTCTTC.

A note on this clonotype: The CDR3 does not end in the conserved phenylalanine or tryptophan, so this is likely a read error. The chain carries TRBV15 and TRBJ2-3, with TRBD2 identical over 7 bases. Looked up from germline, CDR1 is LNHNV and CDR2 is YYDKDF (reference sequence). The junction had 10 bases not matched to a gene; V was cut back by 4 bases and J by 0 bases. This CDR3 is 17 amino acids long. This chain's CDR3 is CATSISTSDASTDTQYS. CDR3 DNA: TGTGCCACCAGCATATCAACTAGCGACGCTAGCACAGATACGCAGTATTCT.